This is a list of T cell receptor beta chains from one sample in a study of T cell repertoires in cytomegalovirus infection. TCRdb used MiXCR to reprocess the reads, holding one entry per CDR3 protein. The sample holds about 740,000 distinct CDR3 sequences, less than 40% seen once. Material: PBMCs. The receptor source for this set is a human donor in good health (CMV status not recorded). Some clones in this sample may be carry-over from other donors' samples. Each CDR3 is given with its conserved first and last residue. A D gene is named only where the DNA matches it firmly. A clone size is listed for some rows: how often the clone was seen (once, few, many), or a class if it is expanded.

j_call: TRBJ2-2; v_call: TRBV6-5; d_call: .; clone_size: few; cdr3_nt: TGTGCCAGCAGTTATTCGAGGACTTACACCGGGGAGCTGTTTTTT; cdr3_aa: CASSYSRTYTGELFF
j_call: TRBJ2-5; v_call: TRBV7-9; d_call: .; clone_size: few; cdr3_nt: TGTGCCAGCAGCCCATCATATGGGGGTAGGGCGGAGACCCAGTACTTC; cdr3_aa: CASSPSYGGRAETQYF
j_call: TRBJ2-7; v_call: TRBV28; d_call: .; clone_size: many; cdr3_nt: TGTGCCAGCAGTTTGTGGGAGACCTACGAGCAGTACTTC; cdr3_aa: CASSLWETYEQYF
j_call: TRBJ1-1; v_call: TRBV19; d_call: TRBD1; clone_size: .; cdr3_nt: TGTGCCGGTAGTCCACGACAGGGAGAGTCTGAAGCTTTCTTT; cdr3_aa: CAGSPRQGESEAFF
j_call: TRBJ2-2; v_call: TRBV10-3; d_call: .; clone_size: few; cdr3_nt: TGTGCCATCAGCAGATCCGGGGGCACCGGGGAGCTGTTTTTT; cdr3_aa: CAISRSGGTGELFF
j_call: TRBJ1-5; v_call: TRBV4-1; d_call: .; clone_size: .; cdr3_nt: TGCGCCAGCAGCCCGGGGCCCGGCCCCAATCAGCCCCAGCATTTT; cdr3_aa: CASSPGPGPNQPQHF
j_call: TRBJ1-6; v_call: TRBV6-2/TRBV6-3; d_call: .; clone_size: .; cdr3_nt: TGTGCCAGCAGTTGGCAGCTTAATTCACCCCTCCACTTT; cdr3_aa: CASSWQLNSPLHF
j_call: TRBJ2-7; v_call: TRBV12-3/TRBV12-4; d_call: TRBD2; clone_size: .; cdr3_nt: TGTGCCAGCAGCCCTCTAGCTTGGCGGGAGACGCGCTACGAGCAGTACTTC; cdr3_aa: CASSPLAWRETRYEQYF
j_call: TRBJ1-4; v_call: TRBV7-8; d_call: .; clone_size: many; cdr3_nt: TGTGCCAGCAGCTTAGTCTCCGGGACATACCCTGAAAAACTGTTTTTT; cdr3_aa: CASSLVSGTYPEKLFF
j_call: TRBJ2-3; v_call: TRBV10-3; d_call: .; clone_size: few; cdr3_nt: TGTGCCATCAAAGGAGGGGGCGCGGGCACAGATACGCAGTATTTT; cdr3_aa: CAIKGGGAGTDTQYF
j_call: TRBJ1-4; v_call: TRBV10-2; d_call: .; clone_size: .; cdr3_nt: TGCGCCAGCAGCGGGCCCCGGGTGGATGAAAAACTGTTTTTT; cdr3_aa: CASSGPRVDEKLFF
j_call: TRBJ1-2; v_call: TRBV6-2/TRBV6-3; d_call: .; clone_size: .; cdr3_nt: TGTGCCAGCAGTTCCGGTCCCTATGGCTACACCTTC; cdr3_aa: CASSSGPYGYTF
j_call: TRBJ1-1; v_call: TRBV19; d_call: TRBD1; clone_size: .; cdr3_nt: TGTGCCAGTACCCCAGGGGGAATGAACACTGAAGCTTTCTTT; cdr3_aa: CASTPGGMNTEAFF
j_call: TRBJ2-7; v_call: TRBV6-1; d_call: TRBD2; clone_size: .; cdr3_nt: TGTGCCAGCAGAGCCCCTGTAGCGGGCCTCTCCGGCGAGCAGTACTTC; cdr3_aa: CASRAPVAGLSGEQYF
j_call: TRBJ2-7; v_call: TRBV11-2; d_call: .; clone_size: .; cdr3_nt: TGTGCCAGCAGCCCCCGCCGAAATTACGAGCAGTACTTC; cdr3_aa: CASSPRRNYEQYF
j_call: TRBJ2-7; v_call: TRBV7-2; d_call: TRBD1; clone_size: many; cdr3_nt: TGTGCCAGCAGCTTAGTGACTCCGGGACAGCGTAACTACGAGCAGTACTTC; cdr3_aa: CASSLVTPGQRNYEQYF
j_call: TRBJ2-7; v_call: TRBV10-3; d_call: .; clone_size: few; cdr3_nt: TGTGCCATCAGTGAGTCGGCCGAGCAGTACTTC; cdr3_aa: CAISESAEQYF
j_call: TRBJ1-1; v_call: TRBV7-2; d_call: TRBD1; clone_size: once; cdr3_nt: TGTGCCAGCAGCGTAGGGACAGGGGCCACTGACGCTTTCTTT; cdr3_aa: CASSVGTGATDAFF